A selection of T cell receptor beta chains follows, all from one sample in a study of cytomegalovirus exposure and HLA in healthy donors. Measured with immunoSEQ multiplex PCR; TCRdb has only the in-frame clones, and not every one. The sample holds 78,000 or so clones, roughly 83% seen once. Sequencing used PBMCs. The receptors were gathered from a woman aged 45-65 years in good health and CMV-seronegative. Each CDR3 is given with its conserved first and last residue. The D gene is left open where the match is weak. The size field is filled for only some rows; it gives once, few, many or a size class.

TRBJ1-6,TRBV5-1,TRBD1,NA,TGCGCCAGCAGCGAGCGCCCCGGGACAGGGTCTAATTCACCCCTCCACTTT,CASSERPGTGSNSPLHF
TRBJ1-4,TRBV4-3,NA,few,TGCGCCAGCAGCCAACAGGGTGGGGTGGTAACTAATGAAAAACTGTTTTTT,CASSQQGGVVTNEKLFF
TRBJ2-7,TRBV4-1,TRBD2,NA,TGCGCCAGCAGCCAACCAGCGGGAGTTCTCGAGCAGTACTTC,CASSQPAGVLEQYF
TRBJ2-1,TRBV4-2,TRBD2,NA,TGTGCCAGCAGAGTTAGCGGGGGAACGTACAATGAGCAGTTCTTC,CASRVSGGTYNEQFF
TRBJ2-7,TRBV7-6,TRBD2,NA,TGTGCCAGCAGCATCACCGGGACTAGCGACTACGAGCAGTACTTC,CASSITGTSDYEQYF
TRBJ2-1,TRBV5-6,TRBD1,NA,TGTGCCAGCAGCTGGACAGGGAATGAGCAGTTCTTC,CASSWTGNEQFF
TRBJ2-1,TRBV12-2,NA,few,TGTGCAAGTCGCTTAGCCGCGCGAGGGGGGGTGAATGAGCAGTTCTTC,CASRLAARGGVNEQFF
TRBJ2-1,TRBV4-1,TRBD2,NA,TGCGCCAGCAGCTACCCCGGACTAGCGGGGGGAGATGAGCAGTTCTTC,CASSYPGLAGGDEQFF
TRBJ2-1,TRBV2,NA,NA,TGTGCCAGCAGTGAAGGCAGAAGCGCCTACAATGAGCAGTTCTTC,CASSEGRSAYNEQFF
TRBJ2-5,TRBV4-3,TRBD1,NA,TGCGCCAGCAGCGAATCCGGGACAGGGGGGGAGACCCAGTACTTC,CASSESGTGGETQYF
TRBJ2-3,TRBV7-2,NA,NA,TGTGCCAGCAGCTCGGACAGAGCAAGCACAGATACGCAGTATTTT,CASSSDRASTDTQYF
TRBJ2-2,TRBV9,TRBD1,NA,TGTGCCAGCAGCGTAGCTGGAAACAGGGGGCAAGGGGAGCTGTTTTTT,CASSVAGNRGQGELFF
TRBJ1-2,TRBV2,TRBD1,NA,TGTGCCAGCAGGGGGACAGCCTATGGCTACACCTTC,CASRGTAYGYTF
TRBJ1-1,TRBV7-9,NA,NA,TGTGCCAGCAGCCTACAGGGTTGGGTCACTGAAGCTTTCTTT,CASSLQGWVTEAFF
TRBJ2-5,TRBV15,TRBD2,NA,TGTGCCACCAGCAGAGGTGGGACTAGCGGGACGGAGACCCAGTACTTC,CATSRGGTSGTETQYF
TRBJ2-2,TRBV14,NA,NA,TGTGCCAGCAGCCACCGAGGGGGTGTCGGGGAGCTGTTTTTT,CASSHRGGVGELFF
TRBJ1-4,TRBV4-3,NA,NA,TGCGCCAGCAGCCAAGGCGGGGGAATTAATGAAAAACTGTTTTTT,CASSQGGGINEKLFF
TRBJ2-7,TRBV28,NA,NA,TGTGCCAGCAGTCCGGGACACCACTACGAGCAGTACTTC,CASSPGHHYEQYF
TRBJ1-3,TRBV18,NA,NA,TGTGCCAGCTCACCTTCCACAGGGAGTGAGAACACCATATATTTT,CASSPSTGSENTIYF
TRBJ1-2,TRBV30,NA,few,TGTGCCTGGACACTGATTAACTATGGCTACACCTTC,CAWTLINYGYTF
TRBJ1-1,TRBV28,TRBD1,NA,TGTGCCAGCAGTCCCCGACAGGGGAACACTGAAGCTTTCTTT,CASSPRQGNTEAFF
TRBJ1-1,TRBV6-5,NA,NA,TGTGCCAGCGGGAGGGGGGAGAACACTGAAGCTTTCTTT,CASGRGENTEAFF
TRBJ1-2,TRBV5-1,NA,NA,TGCGCCAGCAGCTTAGAACCGGGGGTCTATGGCTACACCTTC,CASSLEPGVYGYTF
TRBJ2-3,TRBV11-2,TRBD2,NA,TGTGCCAGCAGCTTAGTAGGACTAGCGATGGATACGCAGTATTTT,CASSLVGLAMDTQYF
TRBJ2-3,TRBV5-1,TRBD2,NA,TGCGCCAGCAGCTTGGGGAGCGGGAGGGCAGATACGCAGTATTTT,CASSLGSGRADTQYF
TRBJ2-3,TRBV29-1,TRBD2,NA,TGCAGCGTTGGTTGGCTAGCGGGGGTTACAGATACGCAGTATTTT,CSVGWLAGVTDTQYF
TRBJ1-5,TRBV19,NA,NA,TGTGCCAGTCACGTCGGGGGAACAAGCAATCAGCCCCAGCATTTT,CASHVGGTSNQPQHF
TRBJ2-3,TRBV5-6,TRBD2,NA,TGTGCCAGCAGCCGACTAGCGGGAGGGAAAGATACGCAGTATTTT,CASSRLAGGKDTQYF
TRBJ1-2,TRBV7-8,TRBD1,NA,TGTGCCAGCAGCTCCGGACAGGGCCCCTATGGCTACACCTTC,CASSSGQGPYGYTF
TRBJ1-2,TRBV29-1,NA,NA,TGCAGCGTTGAATGGGACAATGAGCGCTATGGCTACACCTTC,CSVEWDNERYGYTF
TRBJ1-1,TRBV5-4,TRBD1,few,TGTGCCAGCAGCCCACCCGGGACAGGGAGGGGAGTCACTGAAGCTTTCTTT,CASSPPGTGRGVTEAFF
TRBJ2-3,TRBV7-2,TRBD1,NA,TGTGCCAGCAGCTTAGGAGACAGGGGGCCCCTGGCGTCTACAGATACGCAGTATTTT,CASSLGDRGPLASTDTQYF
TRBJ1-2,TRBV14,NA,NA,TGTGCCAGCAGCCAAGATGGCCTAAAGAGGAACTATGGCTACACCTTC,CASSQDGLKRNYGYTF
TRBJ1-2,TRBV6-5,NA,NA,TGTGCCAGCAGTTATGGGCGGACTTTCTATAGCTACACCTTC,CASSYGRTFYSYTF
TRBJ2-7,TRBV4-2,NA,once,TGTGCCAGCAGCCAAGATCAATTAACGAGGGAACTAGCTTACGAGCAGTACTTC,CASSQDQLTRELAYEQYF
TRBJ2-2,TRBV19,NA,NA,TGTGCCAGTAGGGAGGGAGCCGGGGAGCTGTTTTTT,CASREGAGELFF
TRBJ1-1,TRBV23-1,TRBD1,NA,TGCGCCAGCAGTCCCCTAGGACAGGGGGGGGAAGACACTGAAGCTTTCTTT,CASSPLGQGGEDTEAFF
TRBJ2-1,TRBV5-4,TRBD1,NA,TGTGCCAGCAGCTTGGAGCCGGGACAGGCTTACAATGAGCAGTTCTTC,CASSLEPGQAYNEQFF
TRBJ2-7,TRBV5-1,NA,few,TGCGCCAGCAGCTTGGCCTGGCGGTTGGGCTACGAGCAGTACTTC,CASSLAWRLGYEQYF
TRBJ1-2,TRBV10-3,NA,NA,TGTGCCATCAACGGATACGGGGGCTACACCTTC,CAINGYGGYTF
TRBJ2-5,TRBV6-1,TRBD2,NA,TGTGCCAGCAGTGAGGGCCCGGGACTAGCGGTGCAAGAGACCCAGTACTTC,CASSEGPGLAVQETQYF
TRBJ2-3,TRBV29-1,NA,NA,TGCAGCGTTGAACAGGGCCCAGATACGCAGTATTTT,CSVEQGPDTQYF
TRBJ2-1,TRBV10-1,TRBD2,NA,TGCGCCAGCAGCCTTAGCGGGACGATCAATGAGCAGTTCTTC,CASSLSGTINEQFF
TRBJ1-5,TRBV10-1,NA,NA,TGCGCCAGCAGTGATTCAGGGAGCAATCAGCCCCAGCATTTT,CASSDSGSNQPQHF
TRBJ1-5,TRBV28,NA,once,TGTGCCAGCAGTTTAAGGGGTGATCAGCCCCAGCATTTT,CASSLRGDQPQHF
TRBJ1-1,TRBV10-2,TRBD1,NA,TGCGCCAGCAGGCGACAGGGGATGACTGAAGCTTTCTTT,CASRRQGMTEAFF
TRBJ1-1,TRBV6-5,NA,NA,TGTGCCAGCAGTTACAGCCAGGGATATACTGAAGCTTTCTTT,CASSYSQGYTEAFF
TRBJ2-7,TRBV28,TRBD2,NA,TGTGCCAGCAGAAAAGCGGGAGGGAACTACGAGCAGTACTTC,CASRKAGGNYEQYF
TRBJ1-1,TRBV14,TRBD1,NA,TGTGCCAGCAGACAGGGGCTGAACACTGAAGCTTTCTTT,CASRQGLNTEAFF
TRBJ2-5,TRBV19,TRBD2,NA,TGTGCCAGAAGAGGACTAGCGGGGAACCAAGAGACCCAGTACTTC,CARRGLAGNQETQYF
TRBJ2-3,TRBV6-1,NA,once,TGTGCCAGCTGCCAGCGATTTAGCACAGATACGCAGTATTTT,CASCQRFSTDTQYF
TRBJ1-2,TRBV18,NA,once,TGTGCCAGCTCACCTACGGAGGCTGGCTACACCTTC,CASSPTEAGYTF
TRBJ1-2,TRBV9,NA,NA,TGTGCCAGCAGCGTAGAAGCATTGGACTATGGCTACACCTTC,CASSVEALDYGYTF
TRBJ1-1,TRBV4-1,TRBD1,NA,TGCGCCAGCATCTCTGGGACAGGGTCTTCTGAAGCTTTCTTT,CASISGTGSSEAFF
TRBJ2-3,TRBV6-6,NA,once,TGTGCCAGCAGATCTACTAGCACAGATACGCAGTATTTT,CASRSTSTDTQYF
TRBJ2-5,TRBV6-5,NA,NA,TGTGCCAGCAGTCCGACACGAAAAGAGACCCAGTACTTC,CASSPTRKETQYF